The 4 T cell receptor beta chains given below trace back to one sample, sequenced in a study of T cells in Graves' hyperthyroidism and ophthalmopathy. TCR beta CDR3 regions were amplified from RNA transcripts. The HTBI primer set drove a first-round RT-PCR of the TCR CDR3. TCRdb independently ran MiXCR on the multiplex PCR reads; one entry per CDR3 protein. Among roughly 640,000 distinct CDR3 sequences listed, roughly 16% were seen once. Sequencing input: blood. The receptors were gathered from a woman in her 40s with Graves' ophthalmopathy.

The chain has TRBV5-1 and TRBJ2-5, with TRBD2 matching over 12 bases. Germline V gives CDR1 SGHRS, CDR2 YFSETQ. The V and J ends lost 1 base and 7 bases, in that order; junction bases with no gene match: 17. The CDR3 totals 19 residues. CDR3 amino acids: CASSLIPSGRGIKSGTQYF. In DNA form, the CDR3 reads TGCGCCAGCAGCTTGATACCTAGCGGGAGGGGTATCAAGAGTGGGACCCAGTACTTC. The full variable domain, its missing parts supplied by reference TRBV5-1 and TRBJ2-5, is KAGVTQTPRYLIKTRGQQVTLSCSPISGHRSVSWYQQTPGQGLQFLFEYFSETQRNKGNFPGRFSGRQFSNSRSEMNVSTLELGDSALYLCASSLIPSGRGIKSGTQYFGPGTRLLVL.

The rearrangement links TRBV12-3 or TRBV12-4 to TRBJ2-2; D unresolved. Trimming took 5 bases from V and 1 from J, leaving 14 bases between them. The CDR3 length is 16 residues. This CDR3 is CASSRGSPRNTGELFF. The DNA of the CDR3 is TGTGCCAGCAGTAGAGGCAGCCCGAGGAACACCGGGGAGCTGTTTTTT.

There are many counts of this clonotype. The chain employs TRBV11-2 and TRBJ1-2; D is uncertain. CDR3 size: 14 residues. V lost 1 base, J lost 7 bases, and 13 bases lay in between. Germline assignment: CDR1 SGHAT and CDR2 FQNNGV. CDR3 sequence reads: CASSLALEAGGYTF. The DNA for the CDR3 is TGTGCCAGCAGCTTAGCGCTGGAGGCGGGTGGCTACACCTTC.

This clonotype was picked up many times. The V gene is TRBV20-1, the J gene TRBJ2-1; tentatively, D is TRBD2 (7 bases). Per the germline V gene, CDR1 is DFQATT and CDR2 is SNEGSKA (reference sequence). The CDR3 totals 13 residues. Trimming shortened V by 5 bases and J by 8 bases, and 16 bases separated the two germline ends. The CDR3 loop reads CSAHSSGGHEQFF. As DNA, the CDR3 is TGCAGTGCTCATAGTTCGGGGGGCCATGAGCAGTTCTTC.